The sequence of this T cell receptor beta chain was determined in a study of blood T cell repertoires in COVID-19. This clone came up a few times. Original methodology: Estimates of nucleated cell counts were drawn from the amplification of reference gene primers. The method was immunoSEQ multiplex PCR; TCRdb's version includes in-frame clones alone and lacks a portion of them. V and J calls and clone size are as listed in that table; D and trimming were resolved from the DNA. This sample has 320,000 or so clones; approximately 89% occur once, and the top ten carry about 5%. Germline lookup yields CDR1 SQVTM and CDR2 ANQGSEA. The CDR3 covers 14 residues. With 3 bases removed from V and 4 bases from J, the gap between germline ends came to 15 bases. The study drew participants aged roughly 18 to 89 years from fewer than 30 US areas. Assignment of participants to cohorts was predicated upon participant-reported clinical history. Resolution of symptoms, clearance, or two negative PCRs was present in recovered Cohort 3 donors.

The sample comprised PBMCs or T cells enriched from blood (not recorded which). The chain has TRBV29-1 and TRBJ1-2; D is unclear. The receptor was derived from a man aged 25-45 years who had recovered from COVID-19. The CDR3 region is CSVDRFARSYGYTF. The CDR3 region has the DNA TGCAGCGTTGATCGATTTGCCAGAAGCTATGGCTACACCTTC.